This TCR beta chain is from a study of blood T cell repertoires in COVID-19. Measured with immunoSEQ multiplex PCR; TCRdb has only the in-frame clones, and not every one. Of about 300,000 clones listed, 85% to 90% were seen once; the top ten hold roughly 1.6%. CDR1 MNHEY and CDR2 SVGAGI come from the germline V gene. V shed 0 bases and J shed 6 bases, with 12 bases lying between them. The CDR3 has 14 amino acids. V usage is TRBV6-5 and J usage is TRBJ2-7; possibly TRBD2 for D (5 bases). Sample: peripheral blood. The receptor was isolated from a woman aged 40 to 50 who had recovered from COVID-19. CDR3 in amino acids: CASSYSSGRAEQYF. In DNA, the CDR3 is TGTGCCAGCAGTTACTCGAGCGGACGCGCCGAGCAGTACTTC.